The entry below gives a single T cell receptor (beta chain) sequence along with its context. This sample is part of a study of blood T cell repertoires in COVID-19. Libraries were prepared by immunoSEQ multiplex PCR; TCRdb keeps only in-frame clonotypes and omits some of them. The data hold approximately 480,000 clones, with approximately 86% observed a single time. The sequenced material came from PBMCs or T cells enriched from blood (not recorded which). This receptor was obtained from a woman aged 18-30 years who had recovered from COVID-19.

The CDR3 bases are TGTGCCAGTAGTATAAGTGTTAGAAAGCCTGAAGCTTTCTTT. Translating it yields CASSISVRKPEAFF. The chain is built from TRBV19 and TRBJ1-1; no clear D. V dropped 2 bases and J dropped 6 bases, with 13 bases sitting between them. CDR1 and CDR2 from the germline V gene are LNHDA and SQIVND (reference sequence). The CDR3 sequence is 14 residues long.